The 25 T cell receptor beta chains below were found in one sample sequenced in a study of shared clonotypes between healthy human individuals. Sequencing was performed with immunoSEQ multiplex PCR; in TCRdb, only in-frame clones are kept and a portion is missing. The sample records about 1.1 million clones, roughly 80% being singletons. The sample consisted of memory CD4+ T cells from PBMCs. Subset described: CD45RA-negative fraction. These receptor sequences come from a man between 18 and 35 years old in good health. Some clones in this sample may be carry-over from other donors' samples.

V is TRBV7-2 and J is TRBJ2-1; D gene uncertain. The CDR3 extends over 11 amino acids. V lost 5 bases and J 10 bases, leaving 9 bases between the germline ends. CDR1 is SGHTA and CDR2 is FQGNSA in the germline V gene. Here the CDR3 reads CASSPSLEQFF. DNA for the CDR3: TGTGCCAGCAGCCCCTCACTGGAGCAGTTCTTC.

The chain combines TRBV5-1 with TRBJ1-3; D remains unclear. V lost 2 bases and J lost 3, with 9 bases in between. CDR3 size: 14 residues. Germline V CDR1 and CDR2: SGHRS, YFSETQ. The CDR3 protein is CASSLSSLGNTIYF. The CDR3 coding sequence is TGCGCCAGCAGCTTATCGTCACTTGGAAACACCATATATTTT.

In regard to this clone: This same CDR3 is encoded by further DNA sequences in the sample. The genes are TRBV25-1 and TRBJ1-1; D unresolved. The CDR3 covers 11 residues. V dropped 7 bases and J dropped 1 base, with 4 bases sitting between them. Germline V CDR1 and CDR2: MGHDK, SYGVNS. CDR3 DNA: TGTGCCAGCACAGGGAACACTGAAGCTTTCTTT. Its translation: CASTGNTEAFF.

V and J are TRBV2 and TRBJ2-3; D might be TRBD1 (6 bases). Germline V gene data show CDR1 as SNHLY and CDR2 as FYNNEI. Trimming stripped 6 bases from V and 2 bases from J, with 12 bases between. The length of the CDR3 is 14 residues. Here the CDR3 reads CASSSQGHTDTQYF. In DNA, the CDR3 is TGTGCCAGCAGCTCACAGGGACACACAGATACGCAGTATTTT. Complete variable domain (other parts from reference TRBV2 and TRBJ2-3): EPEVTQTPSHQVTQMGQEVILRCVPISNHLYFYWYRQILGQKVEFLVSFYNNEISEKSEIFDDQFSVERPDGSNFTLKIRSTKLEDSAMYFCASSSQGHTDTQYFGPGTRLTVL.

The V call is TRBV7-9, the J call TRBJ2-3; 10 bases line up with TRBD2. Germline V CDR1 and CDR2: SEHNR, FQNEAQ (reference sequence). The CDR3 runs 16 residues. V shed 5 bases and J 2 bases; nucleotides not matched to a gene: 7. DNA for the CDR3: TGTGCCAGCAGCCCCGGGACTAGCGTTTTCACAGATACGCAGTATTTT. Translation gives CASSPGTSVFTDTQYF.

The chain combines TRBV7-8 with TRBJ2-2, with D perhaps matching TRBD2 (6 bases). Germline CDR1 is SGHVS and CDR2 is FQNEAQ. The CDR3 is 14 residues long. Trimming stripped 4 bases from V and 3 bases from J, with 9 bases between. CDR3 residues: CASSSRDYTGELFF. The CDR3 DNA sequence: TGTGCCAGCAGCTCCCGGGACTACACCGGGGAGCTGTTTTTT.

With regard to this clone: The same CDR3 can be traced to other DNA sequences in this sample. The chain uses TRBV28 and TRBJ1-1; D gene uncertain. Germline V CDR1 and CDR2: MDHEN, SYDVKM. Trimming took off 1 base at V and 0 bases at J, with 9 bases between the two ends. CDR3 length: 15 amino acids. The DNA for the CDR3 is TGTGCCAGCAGTTTATTGGGCAGATTGAACACTGAAGCTTTCTTT. As protein: CASSLLGRLNTEAFF.

The chain carries TRBV19 and TRBJ1-2, with 8 bases that match TRBD1. The V gene end was trimmed by 3 bases and the J gene end by 2 bases; junction bases not matched to a gene: 8. CDR3 length: 16 amino acids. CDR1 LNHDA and CDR2 SQIVND come from the germline V gene (reference sequence). The CDR3 bases are TGTGCCAGTAGTATCCCTGGACAGGGCCTCAACTATGGCTACACCTTC. This sequence encodes CASSIPGQGLNYGYTF.

The chain links TRBV7-3 to TRBJ2-1; D may be TRBD1 or TRBD2 (5 bases each). V was pared by 2 bases and J by 4 bases, with 15 bases between. The CDR3 sequence is 16 residues long. Germline V gene lookup returns CDR1 SGHTA and CDR2 FQGTGA. The CDR3 spells CASSLLGVGGYNEQFF. DNA of the CDR3: TGTGCCAGCAGCTTATTAGGGGTTGGGGGTTACAATGAGCAGTTCTTC.

This clone showed up many times. The V call is TRBV6-4, the J call TRBJ1-2, with unresolved D. Germline V gene sequence: CDR1 MRHNA, CDR2 SNTAGT. This CDR3 spans 13 amino acids. With 4 bases removed from V and 2 bases from J, the gap between germline ends came to 8 bases. The CDR3 loop is CASSANQNYGYTF. The CDR3 nucleotides are TGTGCCAGCAGTGCGAACCAGAACTATGGCTACACCTTC.

With respect to this clone: Other DNA sequences in this specimen translate into the identical CDR3. The chain joins TRBV5-4 to TRBJ2-5; D call uncertain. Trimming left V 4 bases short and J 3 bases short, with 10 bases between. CDR3 size: 13 residues. In germline, CDR1 is SGHNT, CDR2 YYREEE (reference sequence). The CDR3 DNA reads TGTGCCAGCAGCCTGGTGCGAGAAGAGACCCAGTACTTC. Translated, it gives CASSLVREETQYF.

This clone has just a few counts. This rearrangement joins TRBV6-6 to TRBJ1-2; D is unclear. Germline CDR1 is MNHNY and CDR2 is SVGAGI (reference sequence). This CDR3 has 11 amino acids. The V and J ends lost 2 bases and 4 bases respectively, with 2 bases between them. The CDR3 nucleotides are TGTGCCAGCAGTTACAGCTATGGCTACACCTTC. It is translated as CASSYSYGYTF.

This sequence joins TRBV29-1 and TRBJ2-5; unclear D gene. V was shortened by 4 bases and J by 0 bases, with 12 bases between the two germline ends. This CDR3 is 14 amino acids long. CDR1 is SQVTM, CDR2 ANQGSEA, per germline. The DNA of the CDR3 is TGCAGCGTTGTCGGAAGCTCCGACCAAGAGACCCAGTACTTC. Amino acid sequence: CSVVGSSDQETQYF.

This clone was counted only a few times. The V call is TRBV11-2, the J call TRBJ2-2, with D perhaps matching TRBD2 (7 bases). The V gene lost 0 bases and the J gene lost 7 bases, with 15 bases spanning the gap. Germline V gene sequence: CDR1 SGHAT, CDR2 FQNNGV. The CDR3 extends over 16 amino acids. CDR3 region: CASSLESWRGHGELFF. The CDR3 DNA reads as TGTGCCAGCAGCTTAGAGTCCTGGCGGGGGCACGGGGAGCTGTTTTTT.

The chain joins TRBV18 to TRBJ1-2; no clear D gene. The germline CDR1 and CDR2 sequences are KGHSH and LQKENI. This CDR3 contains 13 residues. V was pared by 3 bases and J by 3 bases, with 8 bases between. The CDR3 coding sequence is TGTGCCAGCTCACCGCTCCGGGACTATGGCTACACCTTC. This sequence encodes CASSPLRDYGYTF.

This rearrangement joins TRBV28 to TRBJ1-6, with 9 bases fitting TRBD1. Germline V gene sequence: CDR1 MDHEN, CDR2 SYDVKM. CDR3 length equals 15 residues. The junction had 10 bases not matched to a gene; V was cut back by 6 bases and J by 10 bases. This CDR3 reads CASRGQGFFLSPLHF. DNA for the CDR3: TGTGCCAGCAGGGGACAGGGTTTCTTCTTATCACCCCTCCACTTT.

The chain carries TRBV11-2 and TRBJ2-3; D may correspond to TRBD1 or TRBD2 (6 bases each). The length of the CDR3 is 15 residues. The V gene's germline CDR1 is SGHAT and CDR2 FQNNGV. V was pared by 7 bases and J by 2 bases, with 16 bases between. The CDR3 bases are TGTGCCAGCAACCTTAGGGGGGTATTCACAGATACGCAGTATTTT. It is translated as CASNLRGVFTDTQYF. Full variable domain (remainder filled in from reference TRBV11-2 and TRBJ2-3): EAGVAQSPRYKIIEKRQSVAFWCNPISGHATLYWYQQILGQGPKLLIQFQNNGVVDDSQLPKDRFSAERLKGVDSTLKIQPAKLEDSAVYLCASNLRGVFTDTQYFGPGTRLTVL.

The chain carries TRBV2 and TRBJ1-3; tentative D call: TRBD1 (5 bases). CDR3 size: 13 residues. CDR1 and CDR2 from the germline V gene are SNHLY and FYNNEI. Trimming pared 10 bases from V and 4 bases from J, leaving 14 bases between. In DNA, the CDR3 is TGTGCCACCCAGGGAGCATCAGGAAACACCATATATTTT. Translation gives CATQGASGNTIYF.

This chain links TRBV28 with TRBJ1-2; no firm D call. CDR1 MDHEN and CDR2 SYDVKM come from the germline V gene. Trimming removed 3 bases from V and 7 bases from J, with 18 bases in between. This CDR3 has 15 residues. For the CDR3, the DNA is TGTGCCAGCAGTTTTGCCCTCCGGGGAGGGCCTGGCTACACCTTC. Translation: CASSFALRGGPGYTF.

J is TRBJ2-3 and V is TRBV2; TRBD1 matches 7 bases. Germline loops: CDR1 SNHLY, CDR2 FYNNEI. Trimming took 6 bases from V and 13 from J; bases not matched to a gene: 4. This CDR3 comprises 10 residues. The CDR3 DNA is TGTGCCAGCAGCGACGACAGGGAGTATTTT. Its translation is CASSDDREYF.

The chain recombines TRBV10-3 with TRBJ1-2; D gene ambiguous. The length of the CDR3 is 15 residues. The germline V gene has CDR1 ENHRY and CDR2 SYGVKD. Trimming removed 2 bases at V and 2 bases at J, with 12 bases between. CDR3 sequence (DNA): TGTGCCATCAGTGAGGGGGAGCCCCAGAACTATGGCTACACCTTC. It yields the protein CAISEGEPQNYGYTF.

CDR3 region: CASSGGGVISETQYF. CDR3 nucleotide sequence: TGTGCCAGCAGTGGGGGGGGCGTTATATCAGAGACCCAGTACTTC. V and J are TRBV6-1 and TRBJ2-5, with D possibly matching TRBD2 (7 bases). Trimming left V 4 bases short and J 4 bases short, with 16 bases between. The CDR3 runs to 15 residues. Germline CDR1 reads MNHNS; CDR2 reads SASEGT.

The rearrangement joins TRBV18 to TRBJ1-1; possible D gene TRBD1, 5 bases. Trimming took off 1 base at V and 4 bases at J, with 7 bases between the two ends. From germline, CDR1 is KGHSH and CDR2 LQKENI. This CDR3 is 13 amino acids long. DNA for the CDR3: TGTGCCAGCTCACCACAGAGGGGCACTGAAGCTTTCTTT. This translates into CASSPQRGTEAFF.

The chain couples TRBV19 to TRBJ1-5, with a weak D call TRBD1 (6 bases). Trimming shortened V by 6 bases and J by 5 bases, and 17 bases separated the two germline ends. The CDR3 runs 15 residues. In germline, CDR1 is LNHDA, CDR2 SQIVND (reference sequence). In DNA form, the CDR3 reads TGTGCCAGTAGCCCACAGGGATCTAGGGATCAGCCCCAGCATTTT. The encoded protein is CASSPQGSRDQPQHF.

In DNA form, the CDR3 reads TGTGCCAGTAGGGCCCCTCCGAATCAGCCCCAGCATTTT. Translating gives CASRAPPNQPQHF. The chain carries TRBV19 and TRBJ1-5; D is undetermined. Germline V CDR1 and CDR2: LNHDA, SQIVND (reference sequence). CDR3 length: 13 residues. V was trimmed by 6 bases and J by 4 bases, leaving 10 bases between them.